The 14 T cell receptor beta chains below were found in one sample sequenced in a study of graft-versus-host responses after intestinal transplantation (dated by TCRdb to 2020 to 2022). No antigen has been assigned to these receptors. The time point label, read with the paper, signifies: cells obtained before transplantation from donor or recipient. To prepare the library, the immunoSEQ multiplex PCR assay was applied. TCRdb took over this immuneACCESS table, retaining in-frame rearrangements with V and J assigned. Such tables are incomplete; in checked studies, under half of the missing clones stem from an unresolved V gene, and the remainder is unexplained. The sample table shows approximately 86,000 clones, and about nine tenths are seen once. About 0.4% of the sample is in the top ten clones. The sample in question was unstimulated CD8+ T cells sorted from spleen or lymph node cells, obtained before transplant. These receptors were collected from a human donor who was the organ donor for an intestinal transplant.

V usage is TRBV27 and J usage is TRBJ1-5, with 7 bases matching TRBD1. The CDR3 length is 14 residues. V lost 5 bases, J lost 7 bases, and 8 bases stayed unmatched. The germline V gene has CDR1 MNHEY and CDR2 SMNVEV (reference sequence). Here the CDR3 reads CASSPDRAGQPQHF. CDR3 coding DNA: TGTGCCAGCAGTCCCGACAGGGCCGGGCAGCCCCAGCATTTT.

The gene calls are TRBV30 and TRBJ1-1; D uncertain. From germline, CDR1 is GTSNPN and CDR2 SVGIG (reference sequence). V lost 5 bases to trimming and J lost 6 bases, with 13 bases between them. This CDR3 has 12 amino acids. CDR3 amino acids: CAWGISAPEAFF. As DNA, the CDR3 is TGTGCCTGGGGCATCAGCGCCCCTGAAGCTTTCTTT. Full variable domain (missing parts from reference TRBV30 and TRBJ1-1): SQTIHQWPATLVQPVGSPLSLECTVEGTSNPNLYWYRQAAGRGLQLLFYSVGIGQISSEVPQNLSASRPQDRQFILSSKKLLLSDSGFYLCAWGISAPEAFFGQGTRLTVV.

J is TRBJ2-1 and V is TRBV7-9; 9 bases align to TRBD1. The germline V gene has CDR1 SEHNR and CDR2 FQNEAQ (reference sequence). This CDR3 comprises 15 residues. V trimming: 5 bases; J trimming: 4 bases; junction bases outside the gene matches: 6. The CDR3 is CASSPRDREYNEQFF. DNA of the CDR3: TGTGCCAGCAGCCCCCGGGACAGGGAGTACAATGAGCAGTTCTTC.

J is TRBJ1-5 and V is TRBV7-8, with 7 positions matching TRBD1. In germline, CDR1 is SGHVS, CDR2 FQNEAQ. Trimming at V came to 5 bases and at J to 5 bases, leaving 15 bases not matched to a gene. CDR3 length: 17 amino acids. The CDR3 here is CASSLRQRDSSYQPQHF. The DNA of the CDR3 is TGTGCCAGCAGCCTCCGACAGAGGGACAGCTCTTATCAGCCCCAGCATTTT.

This sequence joins TRBV6-5 and TRBJ2-3, with D tentatively TRBD2 (6 bases). The V gene's germline CDR1 is MNHEY and CDR2 SVGAGI. CDR3 length: 15 residues. Trimming stripped 6 bases from V and 1 base from J, with 14 bases between. CDR3 DNA: TGTGCCAGCAGGTCGATCGGGGGAGGCACAGATACGCAGTATTTT. This translates into CASRSIGGGTDTQYF.

With respect to this clone: At one boundary the junction diverges from the germline segment, which might be a read error. The chain is built from TRBV11-2 and TRBJ2-4; D is undetermined. Germline values: CDR1 SGHAT, CDR2 FQNNGV. CDR3 length: 12 amino acids. Here the CDR3 DNA reads TGTGCCAGTTGTAACGAATTAAACATTCAGTATTTC. Amino acid sequence: CASCNELNIQYF.

The chain links TRBV11-2 to TRBJ2-5, with 7 bases lining up with TRBD1. The CDR3 covers 12 residues. Germline CDR1 SGHAT, CDR2 FQNNGV. V lost 6 bases to trimming and J lost 7 bases; unmatched junction nucleotides: 5. CDR3 protein: CASRQGSGTQYF. DNA of the CDR3: TGTGCCAGCAGACAGGGGAGCGGGACCCAGTACTTC.

The sample holds one count of this clone. The chain couples TRBV19 to TRBJ2-3; D is unclear. Germline V lookup: CDR1 LNHDA, CDR2 SQIVND (reference sequence). The CDR3 has 14 amino acids. The V and J ends lost 3 bases and 2 bases respectively, with 9 bases between them. DNA of the CDR3: TGTGCCAGTAGTATTGTCCTATTCACAGATACGCAGTATTTT. It yields the protein CASSIVLFTDTQYF.

The rearrangement links TRBV29-1 to TRBJ1-1; 7 nucleotides line up with TRBD1. Germline V gives CDR1 SQVTM, CDR2 ANQGSEA. CDR3 length: 13 amino acids. Trimming took 4 bases from V and 9 from J; bases not matched to a gene: 11. The CDR3 is CSVAGTEWYKAFF. The CDR3 DNA is TGCAGCGTTGCTGGGACAGAATGGTATAAAGCTTTCTTT. Using reference TRBV29-1 and TRBJ1-1 for the parts outside the CDR3, the full variable domain is SAVISQKPSRDICQRGTSLTIQCQVDSQVTMMFWYRQQPGQSLTLIATANQGSEATYESGFVIDKFPISRPNLTFSTLTVSNMSPEDSSIYLCSVAGTEWYKAFFGQGTRLTVV.

The chain links TRBV27 to TRBJ2-7, with 8 bases that match TRBD1. V lost 3 bases, J lost 0 bases, and 4 bases stayed unmatched. In germline, CDR1 is MNHEY, CDR2 SMNVEV (reference sequence). The CDR3 contains 15 residues. CDR3 region: CASSFWTGSSYEQYF. The DNA for the CDR3 is TGTGCCAGCAGTTTCTGGACAGGGAGCTCCTACGAGCAGTACTTC.

This chain links TRBV27 with TRBJ1-6; no clear D gene. Trimming shortened V by 5 bases and J by 5 bases, and 7 bases separated the two germline ends. Germline CDR1 MNHEY, CDR2 SMNVEV (reference sequence). The CDR3 totals 13 residues. CDR3 nucleotide sequence: TGTGCCAGCAGTCGTCAGGATAATTCACCCCTCCACTTT. This gives the protein CASSRQDNSPLHF.

V is TRBV7-8 and J is TRBJ1-1, with unresolved D. CDR3 length: 13 residues. V lost 4 bases, J lost 5 bases, and 11 bases lay in between. From germline, CDR1 is SGHVS and CDR2 FQNEAQ. Here the CDR3 DNA reads TGTGCCAGCAGCTCCTTAATTTTAACTGAAGCTTTCTTT. Protein: CASSSLILTEAFF.

This chain links TRBV7-2 with TRBJ2-4; the match to TRBD2 covers 7 bases. Germline V lookup: CDR1 SGHTA, CDR2 FQGNSA. The CDR3 is 13 residues long. The V segment lost 0 bases and the J segment 8 bases; nucleotides outside the gene matches: 1. The CDR3 protein is CASSLAGGYIQYF. The CDR3 coding sequence is TGTGCCAGCAGCTTAGCGGGGGGGTACATTCAGTACTTC. Together with reference TRBV7-2 and TRBJ2-4, the CDR3 gives the full variable domain: GAGVSQSPSNKVTEKGKDVELRCDPISGHTALYWYRQSLGQGLEFLIYFQGNSAPDKSGLPSDRFSAERTGGSVSTLTIQRTQQEDSAVYLCASSLAGGYIQYFGAGTRLSVL.

The chain has TRBV7-9 and TRBJ1-2, with D unresolved. Germline lookup yields CDR1 SEHNR and CDR2 FQNEAQ (reference sequence). CDR3 length: 14 amino acids. V lost 5 bases and J 3 bases, leaving 13 bases between the germline ends. The CDR3 sequence is CASSATEHYYGYTF. DNA of the CDR3: TGTGCCAGCAGCGCCACAGAACACTACTATGGCTACACCTTC.